The rows below give T cell receptor beta chains drawn from one sample of a study of T cells after yellow fever vaccination. TCRdb processed the 5' RACE reads anew with MiXCR; each CDR3 protein has one entry. In the table there are about 240,000 distinct CDR3 sequences, about 7% of which are singletons. Sequencing was performed on CD4+ T cells sorted from PBMCs, taken 15 days after the yellow fever booster vaccination. The source is a man aged 25 to 40 who received the YFV17D yellow fever vaccine. CDR3s include the opening cysteine and the closing phenylalanine or tryptophan. D genes are given only for firm matches. Only some rows state a clone size, as once, few, many or a class for expanded clones.

clone_size	v_call	d_call	j_call	cdr3_aa	cdr3_nt
NA	TRBV6-5	NA	TRBJ2-7	CASTAGSYEQYF	TGTGCCAGCACTGCGGGCTCCTACGAGCAGTACTTC
many	TRBV7-2	NA	TRBJ2-4	CASSLGRGAKNIQYF	TGTGCCAGCAGCTTGGGCAGGGGAGCCAAAAACATTCAGTACTTC
many	TRBV5-1	TRBD2	TRBJ2-1	CASSLELAGENEQFF	TGCGCCAGCAGCTTGGAACTAGCGGGAGAGAATGAGCAGTTCTTC
many	TRBV7-9	NA	TRBJ1-1	CASSFDILNTEAFF	TGTGCCAGCAGCTTCGACATCCTGAACACTGAAGCTTTCTTT
NA	TRBV9	TRBD1	TRBJ1-3	CASSPWDSNSGNTIYF	TGTGCCAGCAGCCCCTGGGACAGCAACTCTGGAAACACCATATATTTT
few	TRBV4-3	NA	TRBJ1-5	CASSVGFNQPQHF	TGCGCCAGCAGCGTAGGGTTCAATCAGCCCCAGCATTTT
NA	TRBV7-2	TRBD2	TRBJ2-1	CASSSRVAGERYEQFF	TGTGCCAGCAGCTCGAGGGTCGCGGGAGAGAGGTATGAGCAGTTCTTC
NA	TRBV3-1	NA	TRBJ1-1	CASSPHSLGTEAFF	TGTGCCAGCAGCCCCCACAGCCTTGGGACTGAAGCTTTCTTT
many	TRBV4-3	TRBD2	TRBJ2-7	CASSHGLVQGYEQYF	TGCGCCAGCAGCCATGGACTAGTTCAAGGCTACGAGCAGTACTTC
many	TRBV20-1	TRBD2	TRBJ2-3	CSATGTSGTDTQYF	TGCAGTGCAACCGGGACTAGTGGCACAGATACGCAGTATTTT
many	TRBV9	NA	TRBJ2-3	CASSVEGLTDTQYF	TGTGCCAGCAGCGTAGAGGGACTCACAGATACGCAGTATTTT
many	TRBV29-1	TRBD2	TRBJ2-7	CSVEVGTSGIVGQYF	TGCAGCGTTGAAGTCGGCACTAGCGGGATAGTAGGGCAGTACTTC
few	TRBV20-1	NA	TRBJ2-5	CSAPGRETQYF	TGCAGTGCTCCGGGTCGGGAGACCCAGTACTTC